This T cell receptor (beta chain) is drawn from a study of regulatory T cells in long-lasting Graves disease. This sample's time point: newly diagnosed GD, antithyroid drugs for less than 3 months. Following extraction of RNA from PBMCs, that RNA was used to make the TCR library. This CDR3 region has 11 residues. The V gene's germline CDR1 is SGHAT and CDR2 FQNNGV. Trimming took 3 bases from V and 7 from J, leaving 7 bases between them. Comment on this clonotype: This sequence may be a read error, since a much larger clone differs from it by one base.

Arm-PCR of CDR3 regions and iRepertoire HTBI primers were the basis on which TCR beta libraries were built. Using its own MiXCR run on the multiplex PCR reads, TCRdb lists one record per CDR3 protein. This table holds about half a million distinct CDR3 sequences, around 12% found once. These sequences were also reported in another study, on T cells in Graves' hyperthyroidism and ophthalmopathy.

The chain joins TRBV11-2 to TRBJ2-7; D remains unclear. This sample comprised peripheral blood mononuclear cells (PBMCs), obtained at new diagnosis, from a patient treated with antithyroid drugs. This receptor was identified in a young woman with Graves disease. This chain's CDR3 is CASSLIGEQYF. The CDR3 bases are TGTGCCAGCAGCTTGATAGGTGAGCAGTACTTC.